Presented here are 3 T cell receptor beta chains from one specimen sequenced in a study of blood T cell repertoires in COVID-19. Produced via immunoSEQ multiplex PCR; TCRdb's table is partial and in-frame only. The sample lists about 110,000 clones, over 80% occurring once. Sequencing was performed on peripheral blood. The source is a woman aged 60-75 years with acute or convalescent COVID-19.

This chain links TRBV5-1 with TRBJ2-5; TRBD1 agrees at 7 bases. Trimming removed 3 bases from V and 2 bases from J; junction bases left unmatched: 7. CDR1 is SGHRS, CDR2 YFSETQ, per germline. This CDR3 comprises 15 residues. CDR3 nucleotides: TGCGCCAGCAGCTATGGGACAGCTCCGCAAGAGACCCAGTACTTC. This sequence encodes CASSYGTAPQETQYF.

The V gene is TRBV24-1, the J gene TRBJ2-2, with TRBD2 matching 12 bases. Germline CDR1 and CDR2: KGHDR and SFDVKD. J gave up 4 bases and V 10 bases, and 6 bases lay outside the gene matches. The CDR3 spans 15 residues. CDR3 DNA: TGTGCCACTGGCGGGGGACTAGCGGGCACCGGGGAGCTGTTTTTT. Translating it yields CATGGGLAGTGELFF.

The chain links TRBV9 to TRBJ1-1, with 7 nucleotides matching TRBD1. V lost 0 bases and J lost 4; bases outside the gene matches: 12. The CDR3 is 17 residues long. Germline V gene lookup returns CDR1 SGDLS and CDR2 YYNGEE. This chain's CDR3 is CASSVDPQGLARTEAFF. The CDR3 nucleotides read TGTGCCAGCAGCGTAGACCCACAGGGGCTGGCTCGCACTGAAGCTTTCTTT. The entire variable domain, with the rest obtained from reference TRBV9 and TRBJ1-1, is as follows: DSGVTQTPKHLITATGQRVTLRCSPRSGDLSVYWYQQSLDQGLQFLIQYYNGEERAKGNILERFSAQQFPDLHSELNLSSLELGDSALYFCASSVDPQGLARTEAFFGQGTRLTVV.